This T cell receptor beta chain was identified during a study of T-cell reconstitution after alpha-beta-depleted transplantation in children. This CDR3 comprises 13 residues. Germline CDR1 SEHNR, CDR2 FQNEAQ (reference sequence). V lost 7 bases and J lost 1; bases outside the gene matches: 2. This clonotype was seen at least ten times. The antigen is unknown. The TCRbeta library incorporated unique molecular identifiers. TCRdb re-analysed the PCR reads in MiXCR, keeping a single row per CDR3 protein. The data hold 400,000 to 550,000 distinct CDR3 sequences, with roughly a tenth observed a single time. Study results and caveats: Surviving recipient T cells and intrathymic progenitors accounted for some patients' high TCRbeta diversity at day 60.

The material was PBMCs, obtained before TCRalphabeta/CD19-depleted stem cell transplant. The TCR was taken from a child younger than 10 with inherited bone marrow failure, due to receive a stem cell transplant. The genes are TRBV7-9 and TRBJ1-1; 8 bases agree with TRBD1. This chain's CDR3 is CASTGTGNTEAFF. The CDR3, as DNA: TGTGCCAGCACCGGGACAGGGAACACTGAAGCTTTCTTT.